This TCR beta chain emerged from a study of blood T cells in healthy people across ages. The second PCR ran 7 to 11 cycles with a sample-barcoded 5' primer and J-beta primers. With 12 random nucleotides, a template-switch adaptor tagged each individual cDNA molecule. MiXCR, run by TCRdb on the 5' RACE reads, gives a single entry per CDR3 protein. The sample has approximately 2,000,000 distinct CDR3 sequences; 30% to 40% are singletons. Study-wide results and limits: Estimated diversity across one million T cells was deemed an underestimate. As age increased, TCR beta diversity per million T cells fell in a roughly linear fashion. Unsorted PBMCs blocked a conclusive comparison of naive and antigen-experienced cells.

After removal of 5 bases from V and 5 bases from J, the junction contained 5 bases not matched to a gene. Looked up from germline, CDR1 is SGHTA and CDR2 is FQGTGA. This CDR3 region has 14 residues. Points on this clonotype: What it binds is not known.

This rearrangement joins TRBV7-3 to TRBJ1-1; 10 bases map to TRBD1. This clonotype was obtained from a human donor in good health. Sequenced: blood. The DNA for the CDR3 is TGTGCCAGCAGCACCGGACAGGGGGGTACTGAAGCTTTCTTT. Translation gives CASSTGQGGTEAFF.